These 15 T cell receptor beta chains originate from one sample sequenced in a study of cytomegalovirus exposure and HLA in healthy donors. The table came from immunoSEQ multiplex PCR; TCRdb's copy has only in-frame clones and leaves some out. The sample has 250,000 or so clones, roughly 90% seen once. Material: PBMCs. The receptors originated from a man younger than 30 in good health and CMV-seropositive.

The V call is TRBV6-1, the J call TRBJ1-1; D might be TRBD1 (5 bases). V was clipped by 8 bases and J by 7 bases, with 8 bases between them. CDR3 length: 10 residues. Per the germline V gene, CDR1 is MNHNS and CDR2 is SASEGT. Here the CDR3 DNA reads TGTGCCAGCGAAGACAGTGAAGCTTTCTTT. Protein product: CASEDSEAFF.

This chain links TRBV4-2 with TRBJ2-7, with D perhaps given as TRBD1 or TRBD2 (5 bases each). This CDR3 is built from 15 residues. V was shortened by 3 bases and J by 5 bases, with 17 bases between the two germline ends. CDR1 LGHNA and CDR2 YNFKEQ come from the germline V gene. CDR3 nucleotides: TGTGCCAGCAGCCAGAGGGACCAGTACTACGACGAGCAGTACTTC. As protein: CASSQRDQYYDEQYF.

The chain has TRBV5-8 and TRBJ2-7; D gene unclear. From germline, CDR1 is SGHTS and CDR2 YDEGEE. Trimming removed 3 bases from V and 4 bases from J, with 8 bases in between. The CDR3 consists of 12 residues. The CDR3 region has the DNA TGTGCCAGCAGCTCATTAGAGTACGAGCAGTACTTC. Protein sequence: CASSSLEYEQYF.

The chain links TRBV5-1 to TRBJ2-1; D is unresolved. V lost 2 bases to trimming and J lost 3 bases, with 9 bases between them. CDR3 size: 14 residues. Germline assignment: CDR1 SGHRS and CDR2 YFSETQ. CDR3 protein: CASSFRSRYNEQFF. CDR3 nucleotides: TGCGCCAGCAGCTTTCGGAGCCGCTACAATGAGCAGTTCTTC.

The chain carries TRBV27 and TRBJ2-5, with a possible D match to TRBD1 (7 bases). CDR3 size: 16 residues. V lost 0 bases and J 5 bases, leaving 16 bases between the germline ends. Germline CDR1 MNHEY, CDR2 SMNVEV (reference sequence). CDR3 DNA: TGTGCCAGCAGTTTATCGAGTACAGGGGCGGGGGAGACCCAGTACTTC. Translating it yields CASSLSSTGAGETQYF.

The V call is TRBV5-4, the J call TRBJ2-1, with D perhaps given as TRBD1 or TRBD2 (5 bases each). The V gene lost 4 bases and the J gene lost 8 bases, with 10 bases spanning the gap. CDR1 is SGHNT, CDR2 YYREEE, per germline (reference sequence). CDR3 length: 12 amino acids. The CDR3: CASSGTGDEQFF. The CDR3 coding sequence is TGTGCCAGCAGCGGGACCGGCGATGAGCAGTTCTTC.

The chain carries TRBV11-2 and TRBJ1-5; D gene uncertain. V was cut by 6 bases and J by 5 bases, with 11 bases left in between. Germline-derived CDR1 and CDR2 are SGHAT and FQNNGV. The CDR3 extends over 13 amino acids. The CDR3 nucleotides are TGTGCCAGCAGTATTGAAGCCCATCAGCCCCAGCATTTT. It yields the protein CASSIEAHQPQHF.

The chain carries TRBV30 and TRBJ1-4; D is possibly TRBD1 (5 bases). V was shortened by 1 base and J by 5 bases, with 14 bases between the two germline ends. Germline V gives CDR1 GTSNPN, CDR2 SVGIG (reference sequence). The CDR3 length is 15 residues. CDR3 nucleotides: TGTGCCTGGAGTGGAAGACAGACGAAGAATGAAAAACTGTTTTTT. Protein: CAWSGRQTKNEKLFF.

The DNA of the CDR3 is TGTGCCAGCAGCTTAGACGGGCGGCGCAATCAGCCCCAGCATTTT. Residues: CASSLDGRRNQPQHF. V is TRBV11-2 and J is TRBJ1-5, with D unresolved. The germline CDR1 and CDR2 sequences are SGHAT and FQNNGV. The CDR3 has 15 amino acids. Trimming took 0 bases from V and 2 from J, leaving 8 bases between them. Variable domain in full (rest from reference TRBV11-2 and TRBJ1-5): EAGVAQSPRYKIIEKRQSVAFWCNPISGHATLYWYQQILGQGPKLLIQFQNNGVVDDSQLPKDRFSAERLKGVDSTLKIQPAKLEDSAVYLCASSLDGRRNQPQHFGDGTRLSIL.

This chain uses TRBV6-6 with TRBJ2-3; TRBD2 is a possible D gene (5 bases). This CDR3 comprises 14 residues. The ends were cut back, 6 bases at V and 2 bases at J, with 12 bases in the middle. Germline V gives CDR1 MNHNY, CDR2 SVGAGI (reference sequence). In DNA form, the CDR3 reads TGTGCCAGCAGGTATAGAGGGAACACAGATACGCAGTATTTT. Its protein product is CASRYRGNTDTQYF.

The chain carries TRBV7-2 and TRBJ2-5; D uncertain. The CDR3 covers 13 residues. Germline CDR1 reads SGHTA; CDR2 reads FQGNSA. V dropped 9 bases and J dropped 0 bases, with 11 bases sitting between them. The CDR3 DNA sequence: TGTGCCAGTTCGAGGAAGTACCAAGAGACCCAGTACTTC. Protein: CASSRKYQETQYF.

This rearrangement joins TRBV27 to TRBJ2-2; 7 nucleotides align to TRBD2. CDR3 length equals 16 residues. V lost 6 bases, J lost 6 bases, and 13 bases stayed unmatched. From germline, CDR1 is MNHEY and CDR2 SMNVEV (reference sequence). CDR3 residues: CASSPGSGVVPGELFF. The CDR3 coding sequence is TGTGCCAGCAGCCCCGGGAGCGGGGTTGTTCCCGGGGAGCTGTTTTTT.

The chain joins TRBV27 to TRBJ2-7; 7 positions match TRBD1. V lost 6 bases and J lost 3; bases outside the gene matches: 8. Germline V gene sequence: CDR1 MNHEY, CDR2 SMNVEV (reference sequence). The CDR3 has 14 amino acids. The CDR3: CASSPTGSFYEQYF. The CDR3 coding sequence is TGTGCCAGCAGCCCGACAGGGTCCTTCTACGAGCAGTACTTC.

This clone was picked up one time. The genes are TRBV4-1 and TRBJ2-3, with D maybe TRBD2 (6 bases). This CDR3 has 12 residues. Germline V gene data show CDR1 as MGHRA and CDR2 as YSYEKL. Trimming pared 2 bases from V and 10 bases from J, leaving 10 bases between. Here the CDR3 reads CASSQLWGAQYF. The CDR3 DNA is TGCGCCAGCAGCCAATTATGGGGGGCGCAGTATTTT.

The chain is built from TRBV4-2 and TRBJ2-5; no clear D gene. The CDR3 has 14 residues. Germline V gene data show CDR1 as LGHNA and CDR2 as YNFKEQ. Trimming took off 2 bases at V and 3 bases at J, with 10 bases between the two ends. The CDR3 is CASSQNPYEETQYF. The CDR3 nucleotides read TGTGCCAGCAGCCAAAATCCCTACGAAGAGACCCAGTACTTC.